The rows below give T cell receptor beta chains drawn from one sample of a study of T cell responses to AZD1222 COVID-19 vaccine. Some clones are missing from TCRdb's copy, which holds only in-frame ones; the method was immunoSEQ multiplex PCR. The data show tens of thousands of clones, with 85% seen just once and roughly 20% held by the top ten. Specimen: peripheral blood, collected on day 0 of AZD1222 vaccination. The source is an adult in good health. Each CDR3 is given with its conserved first and last residue. The D gene is left open where the match is weak. Size is stated for part of the rows, as once, few or many counts, or as a class when the clone is expanded.

V	D	size	CDR3
TRBV6-5	TRBD1	.	CASSPLTGGKETQYF
TRBV5-1	.	few	CASSLMGGTEAFF
TRBV5-1	.	.	CASSLASPADTQYF
TRBV10-3	.	.	CATLRAGANVLTF
TRBV3-1/TRBV3-2	.	.	CASSQFRNTGELFF
TRBV4-1	TRBD2	.	CASSQEAGGGRADTQYF
TRBV7-9	TRBD1	.	CASSIGTGRTGELFF
TRBV12-3/TRBV12-4	.	.	CASSLGMNTEAFF
TRBV6-5	.	.	CASTRSRALEQYF
TRBV6-6	.	once	CASSLTGTEAFF
TRBV5-4	TRBD1	.	CASSVSGQRTDTQYF
TRBV19	.	.	CASSPSGKTNEKLFF
TRBV19	.	once	CASSIQPNTEAFF
TRBV6-5	.	.	CASTLTRGGKTEAFF
TRBV10-3	.	.	CAISEETEAFF
TRBV6-1	.	.	CASSEIGGGANVLTF
TRBV18	.	once	CASSGVGSSDYEQYF
TRBV7-2	.	.	CASTPKGGVGYGYTF
TRBV7-2	TRBD1	.	CASSIGQGFGTEAFF
TRBV6-1	.	.	CASSALRRDRIVTDTQYF
TRBV29-1	.	.	CSVDFYNEQFF
TRBV12-5	TRBD2	.	CASGQPGLATTAEQYF
TRBV12-2	.	.	CASRLPGGANTGELFF
TRBV3-1/TRBV3-2	.	.	CASSQQGNQPQHF